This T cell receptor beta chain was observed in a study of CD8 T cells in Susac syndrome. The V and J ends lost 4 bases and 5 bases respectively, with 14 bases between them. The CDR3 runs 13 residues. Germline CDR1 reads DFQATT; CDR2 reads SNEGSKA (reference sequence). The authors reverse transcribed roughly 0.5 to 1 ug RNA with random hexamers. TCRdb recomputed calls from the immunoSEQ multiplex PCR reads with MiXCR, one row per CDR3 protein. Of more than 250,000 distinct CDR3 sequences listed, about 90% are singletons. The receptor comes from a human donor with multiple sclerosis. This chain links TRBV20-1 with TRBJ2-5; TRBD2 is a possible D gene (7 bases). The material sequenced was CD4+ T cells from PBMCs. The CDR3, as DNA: TGCAGTGCTACGATAGGGGGGGAGGAGACCCAGTACTTC. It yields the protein CSATIGGEETQYF.